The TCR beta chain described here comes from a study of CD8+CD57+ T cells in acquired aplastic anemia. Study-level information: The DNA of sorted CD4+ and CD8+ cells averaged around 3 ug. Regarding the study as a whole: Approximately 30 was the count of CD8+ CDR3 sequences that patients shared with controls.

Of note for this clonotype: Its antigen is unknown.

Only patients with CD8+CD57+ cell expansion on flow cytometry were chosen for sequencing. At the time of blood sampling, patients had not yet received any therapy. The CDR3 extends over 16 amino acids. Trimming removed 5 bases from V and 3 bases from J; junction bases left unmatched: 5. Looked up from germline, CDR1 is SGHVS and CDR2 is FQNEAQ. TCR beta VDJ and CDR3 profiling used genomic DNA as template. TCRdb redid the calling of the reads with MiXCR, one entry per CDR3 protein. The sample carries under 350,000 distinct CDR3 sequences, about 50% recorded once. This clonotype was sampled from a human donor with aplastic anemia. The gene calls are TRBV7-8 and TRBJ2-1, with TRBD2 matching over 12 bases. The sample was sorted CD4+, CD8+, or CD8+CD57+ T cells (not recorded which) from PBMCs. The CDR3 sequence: CASSPRLAGVYNEQFF. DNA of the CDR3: TGTGCCAGCAGCCCCCGACTAGCGGGGGTCTACAATGAGCAGTTCTTC.